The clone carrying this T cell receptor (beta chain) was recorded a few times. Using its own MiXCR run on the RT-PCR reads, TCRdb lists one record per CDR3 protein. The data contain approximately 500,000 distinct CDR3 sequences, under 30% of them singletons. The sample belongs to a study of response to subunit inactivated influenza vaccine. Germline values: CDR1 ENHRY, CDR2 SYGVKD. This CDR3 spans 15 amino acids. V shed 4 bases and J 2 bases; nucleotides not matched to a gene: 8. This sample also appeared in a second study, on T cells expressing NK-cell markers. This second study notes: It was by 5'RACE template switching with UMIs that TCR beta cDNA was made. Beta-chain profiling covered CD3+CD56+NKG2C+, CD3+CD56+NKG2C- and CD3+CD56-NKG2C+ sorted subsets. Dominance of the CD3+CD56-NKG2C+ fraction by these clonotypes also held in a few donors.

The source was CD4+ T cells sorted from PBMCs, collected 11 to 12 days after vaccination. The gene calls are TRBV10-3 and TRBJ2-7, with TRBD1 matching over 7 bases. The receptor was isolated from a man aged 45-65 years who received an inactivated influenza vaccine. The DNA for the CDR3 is TGTGCCATCAGTGGAGGGGGACAGAAAGCCTACGAGCAGTACTTC. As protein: CAISGGGQKAYEQYF.